The present T cell receptor (beta chain) was sequenced within a study of shared clonotypes between healthy human individuals. About the research overall: There were three CD4 naive, three CD4 memory, two CD8 naive and one CD8 memory plates per donor.

Study-level findings and limits: Clonotype sharing among donors, it was expected, would be affected by sequencing depth.

The germline CDR1 and CDR2 sequences are SGHTA and FQGNSA. This CDR3 contains 15 residues. The V gene end was trimmed by 0 bases and the J gene end by 7 bases; junction bases not matched to a gene: 8. Data came from immunoSEQ multiplex PCR; TCRdb stores just in-frame clones and leaves some out. The table has some 2,500,000 clones, 85% to 95% seen once; the top ten hold 0.3% to 0.45%. This clone was counted a few times. What it binds is not known. Sequencing was carried out using naive CD4+ T cells from PBMCs. As for subset: CD45RA+ positively selected. This chain uses TRBV7-2 with TRBJ2-7; 8 nucleotides agree with TRBD2. The clonotype originates from a man between 18 and 29 years old in good health. Some clones in this sample may be carry-over from other donors' samples. This CDR3 is CASSLAPGRAQEQYF. The CDR3 bases are TGTGCCAGCAGCTTAGCGCCCGGGAGGGCACAAGAGCAGTACTTC.